This TCR beta chain appears in the sequencing data of a study of T cell responses to AZD1222 COVID-19 vaccine. Study context: Second doses at about 4 or about 12 weeks were pooled. Study-level results: After the peak T cell response, and only then, were repertoires sampled. The sample set comprised mostly white British donors with more females, and clonal diversity was possibly underestimated.

The CDR3 is 12 residues long. The V gene lost 6 bases and the J gene lost 11 bases, with 16 bases spanning the gap. CDR1 and CDR2 (germline): MDHEN, SYDVKM. TCRdb keeps only in-frame clones here, not all; method: immunoSEQ multiplex PCR. The data show 100,000 to 110,000 clones, about nine tenths seen once. This clone was detected a few times. The antigen is unknown. This chain links TRBV28 with TRBJ1-1, with D unresolved. This sequence originates from an adult in good health. The sequencing here drew on peripheral blood, taken on day 0 of AZD1222 vaccination. Here the CDR3 DNA reads TGTGCCAGCAGATTAAGTACGAATCGGGCTTTCTTT. This sequence encodes CASRLSTNRAFF. The variable domain in full, completed from reference TRBV28 and TRBJ1-1, reads DVKVTQSSRYLVKRTGEKVFLECVQDMDHENMFWYRQDPGLGLRLIYFSYDVKMKEKGDIPEGYSVSREKKERFSLILESASTNQTSMYLCASRLSTNRAFFGQGTRLTVV.